A selection of T cell receptor beta chains follows, all from one sample in a study of B cell selection in AIRE deficiency. Produced via immunoSEQ multiplex PCR; TCRdb's table is partial and in-frame only. The table shows about 25,000 clones, with around 95% occurring only once. What was sequenced was CD4+CD127+ conventional T cells sorted from PBMCs. The source is a human donor in good health. Both conserved end residues are part of each CDR3. The order of the fields is clone size, V gene, D gene, J gene, CDR3 protein, CDR3 DNA. The D gene is left open where the match is weak. Rows may omit the clone size; those that give it use once, few, many or a size class.

.,TRBV6-5,.,TRBJ2-6,CASSSGPGANVLTF,TGTGCCAGCAGTTCAGGGCCCGGGGCCAACGTCCTGACTTTC
.,TRBV28,.,TRBJ1-1,CASTRLVGRNTEAFF,TGTGCCAGCACCCGATTGGTAGGCAGGAACACTGAAGCTTTCTTT
.,TRBV6-5,.,TRBJ1-2,CASRPPVGDGYTF,TGTGCCAGCAGGCCGCCGGTCGGGGATGGCTACACCTTC
.,TRBV16,TRBD1,TRBJ1-2,CASSHRGQGRGYTF,TGTGCCAGCAGCCACAGAGGACAGGGAAGGGGCTACACCTTC
.,TRBV5-5,.,TRBJ1-2,CASSSRRQGSYGYTF,TGTGCCAGCAGCTCTCGGAGGCAAGGGAGCTATGGCTACACCTTC
once,TRBV11-2,.,TRBJ2-2,CASSFQANTGELFF,TGTGCCAGCAGCTTCCAGGCGAACACCGGGGAGCTGTTTTTT
few,TRBV7-2,TRBD2,TRBJ2-3,CASSRGLAGASSTDTQYF,TGTGCCAGCAGCCGAGGACTAGCGGGAGCCTCTAGCACAGATACGCAGTATTTT
.,TRBV4-3,.,TRBJ1-6,CASSQESGNSNSPLHF,TGCGCCAGCAGCCAAGAATCAGGGAATTCTAATTCACCCCTCCACTTT
.,TRBV27,.,TRBJ1-2,CASSFNGIGGYGYTF,TGTGCCAGCAGTTTCAACGGGATAGGGGGCTATGGCTACACCTTC
.,TRBV4-3,.,TRBJ2-5,CASSQGDFRETQYF,TGCGCCAGCAGCCAAGGGGACTTTCGAGAGACCCAGTACTTC
.,TRBV7-9,.,TRBJ1-1,CASSLGGDLLAAFF,TGTGCCAGCAGCTTGGGGGGGGACCTGCTGGCGGCTTTCTTT
.,TRBV2,TRBD2,TRBJ2-1,CASRGLAGASYNEQFF,TGTGCCAGCAGGGGACTAGCGGGAGCTTCCTACAATGAGCAGTTCTTC
.,TRBV6-6,.,TRBJ1-5,CASRPEWTALWPQHF,TGTGCCAGCAGACCTGAATGGACGGCCCTTTGGCCCCAGCATTTT
.,TRBV29-1,.,TRBJ1-4,CSVGRREKLFF,TGCAGCGTGGGCCGGCGTGAAAAACTGTTTTTT
.,TRBV27,.,TRBJ1-2,CASSTGSNYGYTF,TGTGCCAGCAGTACCGGTTCTAACTATGGCTACACCTTC
.,TRBV7-7,.,TRBJ2-7,CASSTSGLTSYEQYF,TGTGCCAGCAGCACATCGGGACTCACCTCCTACGAGCAGTACTTC
.,TRBV14,TRBD2,TRBJ2-1,CASSENLAGGGEQFF,TGTGCCAGCAGCGAAAACCTAGCGGGAGGAGGTGAGCAGTTCTTC
.,TRBV5-4,TRBD2,TRBJ2-1,CASSLLAGAPFNEQFF,TGTGCCAGCAGCCTACTAGCGGGAGCCCCCTTCAATGAGCAGTTCTTC
.,TRBV7-8,.,TRBJ2-6,CASSFGQSPSGANVLTF,TGTGCCAGCAGCTTTGGACAGAGCCCTTCTGGGGCCAACGTCCTGACTTTC
.,TRBV6-1,.,TRBJ1-6,CASSDPSSYNSPLHF,TGTGCCAGCAGTGATCCGAGCTCCTATAATTCACCCCTCCACTTT
.,TRBV9,.,TRBJ2-2,CASSVDGTPNTGELFF,TGTGCCAGCAGCGTAGACGGGACACCAAACACCGGGGAGCTGTTTTTT
.,TRBV18,.,TRBJ2-7,CASSPLRGEDEQYF,TGTGCCAGCTCACCTCTTCGTGGGGAGGACGAGCAGTACTTC
.,TRBV11-2,TRBD2,TRBJ2-7,CASSIRTSGRTYEQYF,TGTGCCAGCAGCATACGGACTAGCGGGAGGACCTACGAGCAGTACTTC
.,TRBV4-3,.,TRBJ1-3,CASSPSQAGVGNTIYF,TGCGCCAGCAGCCCCTCTCAAGCAGGGGTGGGAAACACCATATATTTT
.,TRBV2,.,TRBJ1-6,CASSRTPEEYNSPLHF,TGTGCCAGCAGCCGCACGCCCGAGGAGTATAATTCACCCCTCCACTTT
.,TRBV6-1,.,TRBJ2-7,CASTGEGYEQYF,TGTGCCAGCACGGGGGAAGGCTACGAGCAGTACTTC
.,TRBV9,.,TRBJ2-5,CASSFGTGETQYF,TGTGCCAGCAGCTTCGGCACCGGCGAGACCCAGTACTTC
.,TRBV19,.,TRBJ2-1,CASSRAWYNEQFF,TGTGCCAGTAGCAGGGCATGGTACAATGAGCAGTTCTTC
.,TRBV28,TRBD2,TRBJ2-7,CASSYKAGGPYEQYF,TGTGCCAGCAGTTATAAAGCGGGAGGGCCCTACGAGCAGTACTTC
.,TRBV11-2,.,TRBJ2-7,CASSTGTGYEQYF,TGTGCCAGCAGCACCGGGACCGGCTACGAGCAGTACTTC
few,TRBV28,TRBD1,TRBJ1-5,CATQGGGGYQPQHF,TGTGCCACCCAGGGGGGAGGAGGGTATCAGCCCCAGCATTTT
few,TRBV5-1,TRBD2,TRBJ2-7,CASSLGASGNSYEQYF,TGCGCCAGCAGCTTGGGGGCTAGCGGGAACTCCTACGAGCAGTACTTC
.,TRBV5-4,.,TRBJ2-5,CASSPGIQGGETQYF,TGTGCCAGCAGCCCCGGGATCCAGGGGGGAGAGACCCAGTACTTC